These T cell receptor beta chains were read from a single sample in a study of PD-L1 blockade in urothelial cancer. Profiling relied on immunoSEQ multiplex PCR, and the TCRdb table lists in-frame clones only, not all of them. The sample includes 53,000 or so clones, roughly 86% of them seen just once. The material sequenced was PBMCs, taken around atezolizumab (anti-PD-L1) treatment. All receptors derive from a man in his 60s with urothelial cancer. Both conserved end residues are part of each CDR3. Fields, in order: J gene, clone size, V gene, CDR3 protein. The listing skips clone size in some rows; elsewhere it reads once, few, many or a size class.

J gene: TRBJ2-7
clone size: .
V gene: TRBV10-2
CDR3 protein: CASGSWTGNYEQYF

J gene: TRBJ1-3
clone size: .
V gene: TRBV27
CDR3 protein: CASRKTGGAGNTIYF

J gene: TRBJ1-3
clone size: .
V gene: TRBV28
CDR3 protein: CASGFSAGGIGNTIYF

J gene: TRBJ2-1
clone size: .
V gene: TRBV5-1
CDR3 protein: CASSLAGSFYNEQFF

J gene: TRBJ1-3
clone size: .
V gene: TRBV4-2
CDR3 protein: CASSPLPAGRNTIYF

J gene: TRBJ2-1
clone size: .
V gene: TRBV2
CDR3 protein: CASSESSGGGNEQFF

J gene: TRBJ2-5
clone size: .
V gene: TRBV2
CDR3 protein: CASRTGHQETQYF

J gene: TRBJ2-5
clone size: .
V gene: TRBV5-4
CDR3 protein: CASSSNSEGETQYF

J gene: TRBJ1-2
clone size: .
V gene: TRBV2
CDR3 protein: CASSPPSGAGNYGYTF

J gene: TRBJ2-1
clone size: .
V gene: TRBV5-4
CDR3 protein: CASSKWTSGGYNEQFF

J gene: TRBJ2-3
clone size: .
V gene: TRBV2
CDR3 protein: CASSGTWGTDTQYF

J gene: TRBJ2-5
clone size: .
V gene: TRBV13
CDR3 protein: CASSSPRVLETQYF

J gene: TRBJ2-2
clone size: .
V gene: TRBV28
CDR3 protein: CASSLPRDRLTGELFF

J gene: TRBJ1-2
clone size: .
V gene: TRBV6-5
CDR3 protein: CASRPLANYGYTF

J gene: TRBJ2-2
clone size: .
V gene: TRBV28
CDR3 protein: CASSWPPGELFF

J gene: TRBJ2-7
clone size: few
V gene: TRBV4-1
CDR3 protein: CASSQEGGTGFSYEQYF

J gene: TRBJ1-2
clone size: .
V gene: TRBV7-2
CDR3 protein: CASSLDRGDGYTF

J gene: TRBJ1-2
clone size: .
V gene: TRBV23-1
CDR3 protein: CASRTLDSALGYTF

J gene: TRBJ1-1
clone size: .
V gene: TRBV4-1
CDR3 protein: CASRPWGGEAFF

J gene: TRBJ1-5
clone size: .
V gene: TRBV7-9
CDR3 protein: CASSAGTDNQPQHF

J gene: TRBJ1-5
clone size: .
V gene: TRBV5-1
CDR3 protein: CASSLGASVNQPQHF

J gene: TRBJ2-1
clone size: .
V gene: TRBV18
CDR3 protein: CASSPGQGRGNEQFF

J gene: TRBJ2-7
clone size: .
V gene: TRBV28
CDR3 protein: CASSPRLAGVGEQYF

J gene: TRBJ1-1
clone size: .
V gene: TRBV7-9
CDR3 protein: CASSLDSYGAEAFF

J gene: TRBJ2-7
clone size: .
V gene: TRBV6-5
CDR3 protein: CASSYSPGRGWYEQYF

J gene: TRBJ1-1
clone size: .
V gene: TRBV2
CDR3 protein: CASSPANPGRRGEAFF

J gene: TRBJ1-1
clone size: .
V gene: TRBV4-1
CDR3 protein: CASSLQGGTEAFF

J gene: TRBJ1-3
clone size: .
V gene: TRBV7-7
CDR3 protein: CASSPTSSGNTIYF

J gene: TRBJ1-1
clone size: .
V gene: TRBV28
CDR3 protein: CASSSQGRLTEAFF